The next 15 T cell receptor beta chains were all read from a single sample in a study of T cell clusters in autoimmune cytopenias. TRB was amplified from about 270 ng of peripheral blood genomic DNA per sample. Multiplex touch-down PCR amplified TRB using TRB-A and TRB-B pools in one tube. Following a re-call of the multiplex PCR reads, TCRdb has one entry per CDR3 protein and lacks DNA. This sample contains 5,000 to 6,500 distinct CDR3 sequences. The data were also submitted as part of a second study, on T cell repertoires in aging, cancer and after chemotherapy.

Sequenced: peripheral blood. Every receptor here comes from a human donor in good health.

This chain joins TRBV6-2 or TRBV6-3 and TRBJ1-2; TCRdb selects TRBD1, and the lack of DNA leaves this call unchecked. CDR3 length equals 15 residues. Germline V gives CDR1 MNHEY, CDR2 SVGEGT. CDR3 region: CASRLGLLGVNGYTF.

This clonotype is called medium-sized based on its frequency. This chain links TRBV19 with TRBJ1-2; TCRdb calls TRBD1, which cannot be checked without DNA. The CDR3 is 13 amino acids. Germline CDR1 and CDR2: LNHDA and SQIVND (reference sequence). The CDR3: CASDYSGGGGYTF.

This clonotype shows up as medium-sized by frequency. J is TRBJ2-1 and V is TRBV27; TCRdb proposes TRBD2, but this gene call is untestable without DNA. Per the germline V gene, CDR1 is MNHEY and CDR2 is SMNVEV (reference sequence). The CDR3 consists of 15 residues. CDR3 in amino acids: CASSWTSGVIDEQFF.

The chain uses TRBV24-1 and TRBJ1-2; TCRdb outputs TRBD1, but without DNA this stays unchecked. The CDR3 length is 14 residues. Germline loops: CDR1 KGHDR, CDR2 SFDVKD. CDR3 in amino acids: CATSDARVLYGYTF.

V usage is TRBV5-1 and J usage is TRBJ1-4; with no DNA, the TCRdb D assignment of TRBD1 cannot be verified. The V gene's germline CDR1 is SGHRS and CDR2 YFSETQ. The CDR3 loop spans 15 amino acids. CDR3 sequence: CASSYGAGGPEKLFF.

This sequence joins TRBV18 and TRBJ2-7. Germline lookup yields CDR1 KGHSH and CDR2 LQKENI. This CDR3 has 16 residues. This chain's CDR3 is CASSPWSQGGPYEQYF.

In terms of frequency, this clonotype is large. The chain is built from TRBV6-5 and TRBJ1-3; TCRdb's assignment of TRBD1 cannot be checked, as there is no DNA. Germline CDR1 and CDR2: MNHEY and SVGAGI. The CDR3 totals 15 residues. This CDR3 is CASSPWPGGPNTIYF.

Judged by frequency, this clonotype is medium-sized (0.01 to 0.1%). The chain has TRBV5-5 and TRBJ1-2; with no DNA, the TCRdb D assignment of TRBD1 cannot be verified. The germline gives CDR1 SGHKS, CDR2 YYEKEE (reference sequence). CDR3 length equals 14 residues. This CDR3 is CASIATGGLGGYTF.

The chain couples TRBV7-6 to TRBJ1-4. Germline V gene lookup returns CDR1 SGHVS and CDR2 FNYEAQ. There are 18 residues in the CDR3. CDR3 region: CASSLAYGGDATNEKLFF.

In terms of frequency, this clonotype is medium-sized. The V call is TRBV12-3 or TRBV12-4, the J call TRBJ1-2; without DNA, the TCRdb call of TRBD1 cannot be checked. This CDR3 region has 14 residues. The CDR3: CASSFRGGGDGYTF.

The gene calls are TRBV24-1 and TRBJ1-4; no DNA is available, so the TRBD1 call from TCRdb remains unchecked. Germline V gene data show CDR1 as KGHDR and CDR2 as SFDVKD. The CDR3 consists of 14 residues. The CDR3 region is CATAGDRQGEKLFF.

V gene TRBV7-6 combines with J gene TRBJ1-1; TCRdb reports TRBD1, a call that lacks DNA to check it against. CDR1 and CDR2 from the germline V gene are SGHVS and FNYEAQ. The CDR3 is made up of 14 amino acids. The CDR3 here is CASSAAGGRAEAFF.

Considering frequency, this clonotype is medium-sized. The V and J genes are TRBV29-1 and TRBJ1-1. Looked up from germline, CDR1 is SQVTM and CDR2 is ANQGSEA. The CDR3 covers 13 residues. The CDR3 sequence: CSVGEGMNTEAFF.

This clonotype is classed as medium-sized by frequency. The CDR3 reads CAIRRDREEHGYTF. The chain employs TRBV10-3 and TRBJ1-2; TCRdb picks TRBD1, but there is no DNA to check that call. Germline-derived CDR1 and CDR2 are ENHRY and SYGVKD. This CDR3 is built from 14 residues.

Judged by frequency, this clonotype is medium-sized. J is TRBJ2-2 and V is TRBV10-3; the TCRdb call, TRBD1, lacks DNA for checking. The length of the CDR3 is 17 residues. Germline lookup yields CDR1 ENHRY and CDR2 SYGVKD. CDR3: CAARPRDRLLNTGELFF.